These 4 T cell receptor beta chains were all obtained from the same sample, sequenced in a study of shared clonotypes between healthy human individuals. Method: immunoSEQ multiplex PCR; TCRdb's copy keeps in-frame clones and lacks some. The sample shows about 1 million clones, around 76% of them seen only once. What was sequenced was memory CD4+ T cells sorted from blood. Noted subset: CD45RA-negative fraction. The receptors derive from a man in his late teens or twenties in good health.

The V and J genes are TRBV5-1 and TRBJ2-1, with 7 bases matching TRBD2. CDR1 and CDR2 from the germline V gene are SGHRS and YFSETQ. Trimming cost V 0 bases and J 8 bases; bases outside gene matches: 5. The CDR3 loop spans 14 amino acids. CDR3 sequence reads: CASSLARTSDEQFF. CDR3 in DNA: TGCGCCAGCAGCTTGGCCCGGACTAGTGATGAGCAGTTCTTC.

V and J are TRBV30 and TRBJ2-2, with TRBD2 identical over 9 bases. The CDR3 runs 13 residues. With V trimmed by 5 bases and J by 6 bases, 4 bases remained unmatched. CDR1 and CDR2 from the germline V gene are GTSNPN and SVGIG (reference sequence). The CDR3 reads CAWAGLAAGELFF. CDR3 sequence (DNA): TGTGCCTGGGCGGGACTAGCAGCCGGGGAGCTGTTTTTT.

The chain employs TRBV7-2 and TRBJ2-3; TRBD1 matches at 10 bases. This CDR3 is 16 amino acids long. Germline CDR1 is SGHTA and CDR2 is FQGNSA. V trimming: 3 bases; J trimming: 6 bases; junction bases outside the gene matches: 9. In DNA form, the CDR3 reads TGTGCCAGCAGCTTTCCGGGACAGGGGATGTGGGATACGCAGTATTTT. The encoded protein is CASSFPGQGMWDTQYF.

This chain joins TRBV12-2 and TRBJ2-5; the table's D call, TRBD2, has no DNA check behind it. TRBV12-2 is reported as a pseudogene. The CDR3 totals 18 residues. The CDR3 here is CASRFTPNIAGTQETQYF. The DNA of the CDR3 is TGTGCAAGTCGCTTTACCCCAAACATAGCGGGGACCCAAGAGACCCAGTACTTC.